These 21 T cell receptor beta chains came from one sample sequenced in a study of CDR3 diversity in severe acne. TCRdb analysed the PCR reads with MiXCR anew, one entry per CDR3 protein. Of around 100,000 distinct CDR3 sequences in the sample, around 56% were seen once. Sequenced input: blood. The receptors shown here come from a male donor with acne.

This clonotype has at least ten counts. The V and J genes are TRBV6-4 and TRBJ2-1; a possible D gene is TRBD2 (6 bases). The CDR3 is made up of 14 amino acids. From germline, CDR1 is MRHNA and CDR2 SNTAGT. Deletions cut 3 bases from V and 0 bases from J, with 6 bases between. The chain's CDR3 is CASSETSSYNEQFF. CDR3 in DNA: TGTGCCAGCAGTGAGACTAGCTCCTACAATGAGCAGTTCTTC.

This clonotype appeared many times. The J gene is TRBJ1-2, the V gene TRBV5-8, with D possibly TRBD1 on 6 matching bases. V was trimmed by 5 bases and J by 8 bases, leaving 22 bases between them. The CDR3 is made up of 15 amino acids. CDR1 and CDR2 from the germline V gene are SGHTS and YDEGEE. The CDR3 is CASSLQGTQKRGYTF. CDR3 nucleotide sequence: TGTGCCAGCAGTCTTCAGGGGACACAGAAAAGAGGCTACACCTTC.

The CDR3 nucleotides read TGTGCCAGCAGTTACTCAGCGGGTGCGGGGGAGACCCAGTACTTC. Protein: CASSYSAGAGETQYF. V gene TRBV6-6 combines with J gene TRBJ2-5, with D tentatively TRBD2 (6 bases). Germline values: CDR1 MNHNY, CDR2 SVGAGI (reference sequence). There are 15 residues in the CDR3. With 0 bases removed from V and 5 bases from J, the gap between germline ends came to 13 bases.

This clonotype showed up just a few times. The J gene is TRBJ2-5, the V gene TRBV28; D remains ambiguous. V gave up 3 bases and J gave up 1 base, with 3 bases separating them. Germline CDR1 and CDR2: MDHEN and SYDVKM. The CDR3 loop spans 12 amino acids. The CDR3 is CASSFSQETQYF. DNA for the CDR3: TGTGCCAGCAGTTTTTCCCAAGAGACCCAGTACTTC.

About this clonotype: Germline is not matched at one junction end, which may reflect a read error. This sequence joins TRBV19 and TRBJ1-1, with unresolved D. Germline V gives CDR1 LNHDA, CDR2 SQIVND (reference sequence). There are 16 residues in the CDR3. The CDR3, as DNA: TGTGCCAGTAGTATTCCGTCAGAGCCTATGAACACTGAAACTTTCTTT. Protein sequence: CASSIPSEPMNTETFF.

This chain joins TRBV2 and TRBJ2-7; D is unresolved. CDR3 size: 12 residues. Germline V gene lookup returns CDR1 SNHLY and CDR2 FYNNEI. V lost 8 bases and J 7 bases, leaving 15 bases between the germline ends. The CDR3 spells CASRPPEPEQYF. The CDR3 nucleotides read TGTGCCAGCCGACCCCCCGAACCAGAGCAGTACTTC.

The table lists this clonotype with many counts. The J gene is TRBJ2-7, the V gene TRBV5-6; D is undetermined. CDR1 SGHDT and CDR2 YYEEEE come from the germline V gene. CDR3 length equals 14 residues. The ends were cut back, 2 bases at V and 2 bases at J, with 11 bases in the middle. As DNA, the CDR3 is TGTGCCAGCAGCTTCTCAGTGACCCCCTACGAGCAGTACTTC. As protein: CASSFSVTPYEQYF.

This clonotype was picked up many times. The CDR3 protein is CASRTSGRVYEQYF. The CDR3 DNA reads TGTGCCAGCAGGACGAGCGGGAGGGTCTACGAGCAGTACTTC. This chain uses TRBV28 with TRBJ2-7, with TRBD2 identical over 10 bases. The germline V gene has CDR1 MDHEN and CDR2 SYDVKM. Unmatched junction bases numbered 5, after V lost 6 bases and J lost 3 bases. This CDR3 spans 14 amino acids.

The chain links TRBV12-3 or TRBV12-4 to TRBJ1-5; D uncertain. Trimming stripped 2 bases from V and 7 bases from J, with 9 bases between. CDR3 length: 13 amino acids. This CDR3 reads CASSLNKGQPQHF. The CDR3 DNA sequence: TGTGCCAGCAGTTTAAATAAGGGACAGCCCCAGCATTTT.

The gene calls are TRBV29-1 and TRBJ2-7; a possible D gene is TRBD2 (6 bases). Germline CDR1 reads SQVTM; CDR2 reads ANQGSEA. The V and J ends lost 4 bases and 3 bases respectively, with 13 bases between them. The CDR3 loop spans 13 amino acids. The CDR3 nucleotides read TGCAGCGTTGCACAGGTGGGACTCTACGAGCAGTACTTC. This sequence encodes CSVAQVGLYEQYF.

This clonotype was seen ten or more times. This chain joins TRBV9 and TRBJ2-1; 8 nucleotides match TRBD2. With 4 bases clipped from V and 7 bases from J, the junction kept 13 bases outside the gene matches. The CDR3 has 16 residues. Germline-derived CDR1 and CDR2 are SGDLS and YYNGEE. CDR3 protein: CASSLSIVAGLNEQFF. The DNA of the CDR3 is TGTGCCAGCAGCCTCAGCATCGTAGCGGGACTAAATGAGCAGTTCTTC.

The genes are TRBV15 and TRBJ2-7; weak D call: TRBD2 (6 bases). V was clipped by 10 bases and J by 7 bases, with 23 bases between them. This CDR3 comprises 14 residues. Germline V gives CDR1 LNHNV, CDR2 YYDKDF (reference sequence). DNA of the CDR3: TGTGCCAGCACGACCCGGGACTCTCGGGAGGAGCAGTACTTC. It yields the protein CASTTRDSREEQYF.

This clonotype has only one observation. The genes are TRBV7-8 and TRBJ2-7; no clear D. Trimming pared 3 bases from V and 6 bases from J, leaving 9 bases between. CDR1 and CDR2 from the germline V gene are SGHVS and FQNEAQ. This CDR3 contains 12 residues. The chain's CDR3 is CASSLGSREQYF. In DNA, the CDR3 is TGTGCCAGCAGCTTGGGCAGTCGCGAGCAGTACTTC.

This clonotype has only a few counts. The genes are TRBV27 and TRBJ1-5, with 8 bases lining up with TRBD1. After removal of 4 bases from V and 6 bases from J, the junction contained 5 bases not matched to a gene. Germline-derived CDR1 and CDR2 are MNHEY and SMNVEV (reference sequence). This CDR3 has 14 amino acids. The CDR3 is CASSSGQGGQPQHF. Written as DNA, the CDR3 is TGTGCCAGCAGTTCCGGACAGGGAGGTCAGCCCCAGCATTTT.

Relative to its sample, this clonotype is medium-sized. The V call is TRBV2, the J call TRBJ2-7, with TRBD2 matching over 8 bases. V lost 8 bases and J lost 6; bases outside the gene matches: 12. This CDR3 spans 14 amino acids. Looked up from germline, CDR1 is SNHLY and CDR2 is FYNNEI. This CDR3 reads CASGRRAGEAEQYF. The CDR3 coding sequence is TGTGCCAGCGGCCGCCGAGCGGGAGAGGCCGAGCAGTACTTC.

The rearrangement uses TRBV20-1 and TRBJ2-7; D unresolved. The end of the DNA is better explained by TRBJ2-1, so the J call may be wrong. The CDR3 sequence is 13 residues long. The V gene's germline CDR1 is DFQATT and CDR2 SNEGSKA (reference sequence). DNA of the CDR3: TGCAGTGCCCGTGTCCGGACCTACAATGAGCAGTTCTTC. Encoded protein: CSARVRTYNEQFF.

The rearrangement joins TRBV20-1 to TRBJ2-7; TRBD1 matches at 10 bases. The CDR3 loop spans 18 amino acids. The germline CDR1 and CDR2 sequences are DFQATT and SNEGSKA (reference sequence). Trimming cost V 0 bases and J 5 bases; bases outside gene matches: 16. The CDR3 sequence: CSARDFRSPGQGKNEQYF. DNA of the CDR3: TGCAGTGCTAGAGATTTCCGCAGTCCGGGACAGGGGAAGAACGAGCAGTACTTC.

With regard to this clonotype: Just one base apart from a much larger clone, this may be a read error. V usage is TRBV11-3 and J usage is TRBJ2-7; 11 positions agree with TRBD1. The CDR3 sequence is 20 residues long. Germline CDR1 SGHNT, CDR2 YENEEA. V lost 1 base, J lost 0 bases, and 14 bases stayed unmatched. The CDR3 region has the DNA TGTGCCAGCAGCTTAGGTTGTCGGACAGGGGGCATCCACGACTCCTACGAGCAGTACGTC. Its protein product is CASSLGCRTGGIHDSYEQYV.

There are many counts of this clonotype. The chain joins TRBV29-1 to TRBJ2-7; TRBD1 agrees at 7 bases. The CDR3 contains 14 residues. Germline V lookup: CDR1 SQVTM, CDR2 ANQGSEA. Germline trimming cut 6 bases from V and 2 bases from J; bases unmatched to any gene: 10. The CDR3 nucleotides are TGCAGCGTCGTCTTGACAGGGTACCCCTACGAGCAGTACTTC. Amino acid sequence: CSVVLTGYPYEQYF.

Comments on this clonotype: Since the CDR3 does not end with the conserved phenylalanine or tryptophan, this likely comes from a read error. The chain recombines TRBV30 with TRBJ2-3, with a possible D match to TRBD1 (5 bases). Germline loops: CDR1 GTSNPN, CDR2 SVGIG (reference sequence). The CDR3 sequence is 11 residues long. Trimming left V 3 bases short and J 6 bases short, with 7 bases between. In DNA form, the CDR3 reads TGTGCCTGGAGGGCAGGGGATACGCAGTATCTT. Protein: CAWRAGDTQYL.

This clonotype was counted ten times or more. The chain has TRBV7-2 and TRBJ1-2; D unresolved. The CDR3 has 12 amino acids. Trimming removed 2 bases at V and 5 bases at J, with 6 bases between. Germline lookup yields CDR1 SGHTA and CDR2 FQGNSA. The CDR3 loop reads CASSLIEYGYTF. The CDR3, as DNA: TGTGCCAGCAGCTTAATAGAGTATGGCTACACCTTC.